These 9 T cell receptor beta chains share one sample of origin, sequenced in a study of blood T cells in healthy people across ages. Alongside a J-beta primer mix, a sample-barcoded 5' primer served in a second PCR lasting about 7 to 12 cycles. Via MiXCR, TCRdb re-called the 5' RACE reads, giving one row per CDR3 protein. The data hold about 1.4 million distinct CDR3 sequences, with 59% observed a single time. The specimen was blood. The receptors stem from a man between 18 and 35 years old in good health.

This clonotype was observed a handful of times. CDR3 sequence (DNA): TGTGCCAGCAGCTTAGTTCTTCACGCCGAGCAGTACTTC. It translates to CASSLVLHAEQYF. The chain links TRBV7-2 to TRBJ2-7, with D uncertain. From germline, CDR1 is SGHTA and CDR2 FQGNSA. The CDR3 sequence is 13 residues long. V was trimmed by 1 base and J by 6 bases, leaving 10 bases between them.

The V call is TRBV5-1, the J call TRBJ1-2; D possibly corresponds to TRBD1 (5 bases). Looked up from germline, CDR1 is SGHRS and CDR2 is YFSETQ. There are 14 residues in the CDR3. The V gene lost 1 base and the J gene lost 6 bases, with 13 bases spanning the gap. In DNA form, the CDR3 reads TGCGCCAGCAGCTTGTTGAGGGCAGGGAATGGCTACACCTTC. This codes for CASSLLRAGNGYTF.

The chain uses TRBV6-2 or TRBV6-3 and TRBJ2-7; possible D gene TRBD2, 5 bases. Germline V gives CDR1 MNHEY, CDR2 SVGEGT. The CDR3 runs to 15 residues. With 4 bases removed from V and 7 bases from J, the gap between germline ends came to 20 bases. CDR3 protein: CASSWVPPGLREQYF. CDR3 coding DNA: TGTGCCAGCAGTTGGGTTCCTCCAGGACTTCGGGAGCAGTACTTC.

The rearrangement links TRBV20-1 to TRBJ2-1; 12 bases agree with TRBD1. The J segment lost 9 bases and the V segment lost 5 bases, leaving 8 bases of the junction unmatched. CDR1 DFQATT and CDR2 SNEGSKA come from the germline V gene (reference sequence). CDR3 length equals 14 residues. CDR3 in DNA: TGCAGTGCTTCCTCCGGGACAGGGGGCTTTGAGCAGTTCTTC. As protein: CSASSGTGGFEQFF.

The chain couples TRBV7-9 to TRBJ2-1; D may be TRBD1 (5 bases). Trimming took off 5 bases at V and 4 bases at J, with 21 bases between the two ends. CDR1 and CDR2 from the germline V gene are SEHNR and FQNEAQ (reference sequence). The CDR3 loop spans 17 amino acids. CDR3 DNA sequence: TGTGCCAGCAGCCCTCGGTCCCGGACATACGTATACAATGAGCAGTTCTTC. Protein product: CASSPRSRTYVYNEQFF. The variable domain in full, with the rest retrieved from reference TRBV7-9 and TRBJ2-1, is DTGVSQNPRHKITKRGQNVTFRCDPISEHNRLYWYRQTLGQGPEFLTYFQNEAQLEKSRLLSDRFSAERPKGSFSTLEIQRTEQGDSAMYLCASSPRSRTYVYNEQFFGPGTRLTVL.

This clonotype was seen more than once but under ten times. At one end the junction does not follow the germline gene, possibly because of a read error. This rearrangement joins TRBV2 to TRBJ2-7; D gene ambiguous. Germline CDR1 and CDR2: SNHLY and FYNNEI. The CDR3 is 14 amino acids. The CDR3 loop is CASSEVQGGYEQYF. The CDR3 DNA reads TGTGCTAGCAGTGAGGTTCAAGGCGGTTACGAGCAGTACTTC.

This chain uses TRBV27 with TRBJ1-6; unclear D gene. Germline loops: CDR1 MNHEY, CDR2 SMNVEV (reference sequence). The CDR3 consists of 14 residues. V was trimmed by 5 bases and J by 5 bases, leaving 10 bases between them. CDR3 region: CASSPGYNNSPLHF. The CDR3 DNA sequence: TGTGCCAGCAGTCCCGGGTATAATAATTCACCCCTCCACTTT.

This clonotype showed up just a few times. CDR3 loop: CSAATVGHNYEQYF. The CDR3 region has the DNA TGCAGCGCCGCGACCGTCGGGCACAACTACGAGCAGTACTTC. The chain carries TRBV29-1 and TRBJ2-7; D gene unclear. The CDR3 spans 14 residues. V dropped 7 bases and J dropped 3 bases, with 19 bases sitting between them. Germline V gene sequence: CDR1 SQVTM, CDR2 ANQGSEA.

The gene calls are TRBV28 and TRBJ1-4, with no clear D. CDR1 is MDHEN and CDR2 is SYDVKM in the germline V gene. Trimming left V 2 bases short and J 10 bases short, with 8 bases between. CDR3 length: 12 amino acids. CDR3 sequence (DNA): TGTGCCAGCAGTTTAGGGGTCGGAAAACTGTTTTTT. Amino acid sequence: CASSLGVGKLFF.